This T cell receptor (beta chain) was profiled in a study of blood T cells in healthy people across ages. Study outcomes and limitations: Diversity of TCR beta per million T cells declined in a roughly linear way with age. The study found TCR beta diversity correlated strongly with naive T cell percentage. Aged donors had fewer naive CD4+ cells and lower diversity than long-lived donors. Any changes in expanded clonotypes were possibly confounded, as donor CMV status remained unknown.

With a J-beta primer mix and a sample-barcoded 5' primer, a second PCR ran about 6 to 11 cycles. TCRdb passed the 5' RACE reads through MiXCR, listing each CDR3 protein once. Of about 830,000 distinct CDR3 sequences in the sample, around two thirds were seen once. V gave up 4 bases and J gave up 1 base, with 15 bases separating them. From germline, CDR1 is SGDLS and CDR2 YYNGEE. The CDR3 covers 16 residues. As for this clonotype: As yet, its antigen is unknown.

The rearrangement joins TRBV9 to TRBJ2-1, with D unclear. The TCR sequence derives from a man aged 30 to 45 in good health. Sequencing was carried out using blood. CDR3 coding DNA: TGTGCCAGCAGCCCTACCCTACTTCAATCCTACAATGAGCAGTTCTTC. Translation gives CASSPTLLQSYNEQFF.